This T cell receptor (beta chain) is from a study of memory CD4+ T cells and cytomegalovirus serostatus. About the research overall: Healthy Belgian adult donors included under ten CMV-positive and some 24 CMV-negative people.

As processed by the authors: After removing out-of-frame reads, around 2.2 million distinct TCRbeta sequences remained. Assay used: immunoSEQ multiplex PCR; TCRdb lists only in-frame clones, some missing. V, J and clone size reflect that table, while D and trimming were determined from the DNA. This table holds about 48,000 clones, approximately 78% found once. This CDR3 has 15 residues. The germline gives CDR1 WNHNN, CDR2 SYGVQD (reference sequence). Trimming took 0 bases from V and 4 from J, leaving 12 bases between them. This clone was counted a single time. The sort gate was single viable CD3+CD4+CD8-CD45RO+ cells for memory CD4+ T cells. CMV serostatus came from serum IgG against pp150, pp28, p38, p52. After thawing, CD4+ T cells were positively selected.

V and J are TRBV10-1 and TRBJ2-5; no clear D. This TCR was sampled from an adult in good health and CMV-seronegative. Sequencing was carried out using memory CD4+ T cells from blood. CDR3 loop: CASSESLGRGETQYF. The DNA of the CDR3 is TGCGCCAGCAGTGAGTCGTTAGGACGCGGAGAGACCCAGTACTTC.